This T cell receptor beta chain originates from a study of T cells of healthy individuals. Germline V CDR1 and CDR2: GTSNPN, SVGIG (reference sequence). This CDR3 contains 13 residues. V dropped 1 base and J dropped 1 base, with 7 bases sitting between them. This clonotype is labeled as medium-sized. Each CDR3 protein gets one entry after TCRdb re-called the 5' RACE reads with MiXCR. The sample shows about 41,000 distinct CDR3 sequences, approximately 4.9% of them seen only once. This receptor was obtained from a human donor in good health. The gene calls are TRBV30 and TRBJ1-1; D might be TRBD1 (6 bases). The CDR3 here is CAWSDRENTEAFF. CDR3 coding DNA: TGTGCCTGGAGTGACAGGGAGAACACTGAAGCTTTCTTT. The complete variable domain, with remaining parts taken from reference TRBV30 and TRBJ1-1, reads SQTIHQWPATLVQPVGSPLSLECTVEGTSNPNLYWYRQAAGRGLQLLFYSVGIGQISSEVPQNLSASRPQDRQFILSSKKLLLSDSGFYLCAWSDRENTEAFFGQGTRLTVV.